Below, 10 T cell receptor beta chains from the same sample are listed, as sequenced in a study of T cells expressing NK-cell markers. TCRdb reworked the 5' RACE reads into one entry per CDR3 protein, no DNA. Listed are about half a million distinct CDR3 sequences; 1.4% falls within the top ten. The sequencing sample was made of blood T cells: a sorted CD56 or NKG2C T cell subset, CD4+ or CD8+ T cells, or bulk PBMC T cells (not recorded which). Receptors were obtained from a woman aged 50 to 60 in good health.

This chain connects TRBV5-1 to TRBJ2-1; the TRBD2 assignment by TCRdb is unverifiable without DNA. Germline V gene sequence: CDR1 SGHRS, CDR2 YFSETQ. CDR3 length: 16 residues. The CDR3 sequence is CASSLRGDYPYNEQFF.

CDR3 amino acids: CASGWVGQDTQYF. V is TRBV12-5 and J is TRBJ2-3. Germline CDR1 and CDR2: LGHNT and FRNRAP. The CDR3 sequence is 13 residues long.

The V gene is TRBV3-1, the J gene TRBJ2-1; the D gene TCRdb calls, TRBD2, cannot be checked with no DNA. Germline CDR1 reads LGHDT; CDR2 reads YNNKEL (reference sequence). This CDR3 region has 17 residues. CDR3 sequence reads: CASSLHRSSGSYNEQFF.

This rearrangement joins TRBV10-3 to TRBJ1-1; absent DNA, TCRdb's TRBD1 call cannot be checked. Germline lookup yields CDR1 ENHRY and CDR2 SYGVKD. This CDR3 is built from 12 residues. This chain's CDR3 is CASAARGGEAFF.

The chain is built from TRBV7-2 and TRBJ2-2. This CDR3 has 15 residues. The V gene's germline CDR1 is SGHTA and CDR2 FQGNSA. The CDR3 spells CASSQWTPRPGELFF.

This chain connects TRBV5-1 to TRBJ1-3; TCRdb's D call, TRBD1, is unchecked because there is no DNA. This CDR3 contains 13 residues. In germline, CDR1 is SGHRS, CDR2 YFSETQ. CDR3 in amino acids: CASSSGVVNTIYF.

This chain connects TRBV15 to TRBJ2-7; TCRdb returns TRBD1, unconfirmable since there is no DNA. This CDR3 region has 15 residues. CDR1 is LNHNV, CDR2 YYDKDF, per germline (reference sequence). CDR3 protein: CATSWSTGEGYEQYF.

The chain recombines TRBV10-3 with TRBJ2-1; TCRdb's D call, TRBD2, is unchecked because there is no DNA. The V gene's germline CDR1 is ENHRY and CDR2 SYGVKD. The CDR3 extends over 15 amino acids. The chain's CDR3 is CAISPTRPVNNEQFF.

The J gene is TRBJ2-3, the V gene TRBV20-1; lacking DNA, the TRBD1 call made by TCRdb goes unchecked. The CDR3 runs to 14 residues. Germline V CDR1 and CDR2: DFQATT, SNEGSKA (reference sequence). The CDR3 is CSALIGRGTDTQYF.

The V call is TRBV20-1, the J call TRBJ2-1; the TRBD2 assignment by TCRdb is unverifiable without DNA. Germline CDR1 DFQATT, CDR2 SNEGSKA (reference sequence). The CDR3 loop spans 12 amino acids. The CDR3 spells CSAVAGRNEQFF.